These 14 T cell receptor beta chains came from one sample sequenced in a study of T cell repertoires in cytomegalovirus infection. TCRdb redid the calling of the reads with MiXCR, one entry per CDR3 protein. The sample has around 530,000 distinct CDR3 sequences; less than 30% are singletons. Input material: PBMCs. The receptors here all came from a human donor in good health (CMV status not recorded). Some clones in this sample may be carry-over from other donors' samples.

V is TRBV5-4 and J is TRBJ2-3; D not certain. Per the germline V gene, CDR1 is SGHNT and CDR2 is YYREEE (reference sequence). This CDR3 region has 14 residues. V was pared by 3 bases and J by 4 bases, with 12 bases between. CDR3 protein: CASSSPGLADTQYF. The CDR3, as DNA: TGTGCCAGCAGCTCCCCCGGGTTGGCAGATACGCAGTATTTT.

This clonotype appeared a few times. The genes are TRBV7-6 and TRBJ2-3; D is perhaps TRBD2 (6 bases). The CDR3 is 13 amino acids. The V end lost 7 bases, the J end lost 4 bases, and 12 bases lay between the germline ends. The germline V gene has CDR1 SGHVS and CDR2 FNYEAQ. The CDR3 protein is CASNIGSADTQYF. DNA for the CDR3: TGTGCCAGCAATATCGGGAGCGCAGATACGCAGTATTTT.

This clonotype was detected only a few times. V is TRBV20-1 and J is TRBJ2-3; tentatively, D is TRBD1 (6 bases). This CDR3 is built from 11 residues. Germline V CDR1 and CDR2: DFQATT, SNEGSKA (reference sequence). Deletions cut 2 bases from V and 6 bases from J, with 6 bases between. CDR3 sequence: CSARRGDTQYF. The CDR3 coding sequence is TGCAGTGCTAGAAGGGGGGATACGCAGTATTTT.

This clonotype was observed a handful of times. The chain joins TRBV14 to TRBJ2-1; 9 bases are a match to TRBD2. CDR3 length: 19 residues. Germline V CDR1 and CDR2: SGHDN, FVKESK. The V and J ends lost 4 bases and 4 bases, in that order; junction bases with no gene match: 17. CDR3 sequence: CASSPLGTFSTSGYNEQFF. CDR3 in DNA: TGTGCCAGCAGCCCCCTAGGTACTTTCTCGACTAGCGGATACAATGAGCAGTTCTTC.

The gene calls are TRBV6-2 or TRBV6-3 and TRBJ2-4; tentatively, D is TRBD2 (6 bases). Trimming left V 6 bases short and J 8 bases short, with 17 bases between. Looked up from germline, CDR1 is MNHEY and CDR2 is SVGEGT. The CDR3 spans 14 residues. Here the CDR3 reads CASSGRLEWHIQYF. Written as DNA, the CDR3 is TGTGCCAGCAGCGGGAGACTAGAGTGGCACATTCAGTACTTC.

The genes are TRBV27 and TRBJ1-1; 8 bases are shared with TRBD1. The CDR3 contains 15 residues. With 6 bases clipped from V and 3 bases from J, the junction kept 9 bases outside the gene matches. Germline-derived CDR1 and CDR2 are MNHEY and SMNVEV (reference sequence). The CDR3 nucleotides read TGTGCCAGCAGCTCTCGGACAGGGCTAGACACTGAAGCTTTCTTT. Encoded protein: CASSSRTGLDTEAFF.

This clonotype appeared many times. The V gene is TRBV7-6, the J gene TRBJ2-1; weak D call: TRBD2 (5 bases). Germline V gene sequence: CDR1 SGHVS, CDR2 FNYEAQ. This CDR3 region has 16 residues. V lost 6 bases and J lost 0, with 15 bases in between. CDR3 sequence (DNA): TGTGCCAGCAGACCAACACTAGGTTCCTCCTACAATGAGCAGTTCTTC. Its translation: CASRPTLGSSYNEQFF.

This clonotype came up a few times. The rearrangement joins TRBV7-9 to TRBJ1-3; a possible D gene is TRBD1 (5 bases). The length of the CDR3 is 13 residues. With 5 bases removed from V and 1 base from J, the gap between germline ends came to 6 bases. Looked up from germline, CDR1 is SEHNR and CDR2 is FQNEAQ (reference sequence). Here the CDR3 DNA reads TGTGCCAGCAGCCGGGGGTCTGGAAACACCATATATTTT. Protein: CASSRGSGNTIYF.

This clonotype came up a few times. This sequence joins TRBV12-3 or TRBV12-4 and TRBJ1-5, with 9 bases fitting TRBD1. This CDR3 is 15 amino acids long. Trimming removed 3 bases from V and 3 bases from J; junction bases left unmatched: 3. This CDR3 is CASSLGTGFNQPQHF. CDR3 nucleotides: TGTGCCAGCAGTTTGGGGACAGGGTTCAATCAGCCCCAGCATTTT.

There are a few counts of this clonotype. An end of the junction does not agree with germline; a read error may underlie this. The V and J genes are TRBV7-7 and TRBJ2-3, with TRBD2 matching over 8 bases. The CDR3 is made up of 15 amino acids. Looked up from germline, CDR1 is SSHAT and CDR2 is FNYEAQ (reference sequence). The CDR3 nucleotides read TGTGCTAGCAGCCAGACGACTAGCGACCTAGATACGCAGTATTTT. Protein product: CASSQTTSDLDTQYF.

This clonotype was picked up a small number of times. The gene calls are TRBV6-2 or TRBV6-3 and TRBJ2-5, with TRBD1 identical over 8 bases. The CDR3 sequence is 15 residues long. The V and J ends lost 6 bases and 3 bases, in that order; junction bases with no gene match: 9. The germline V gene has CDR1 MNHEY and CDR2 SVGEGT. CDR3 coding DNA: TGTGCCAGCAGGCTTTGGACAGGGAGGAAAGAGACCCAGTACTTC. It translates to CASRLWTGRKETQYF.

The CDR3 DNA sequence: TGCAGTGCTAGAGATATCGCGGCAGGGTTAGACGAGCAGTACTTC. Translation: CSARDIAAGLDEQYF. V is TRBV20-1 and J is TRBJ2-7; D is possibly TRBD1 (5 bases). V lost 0 bases and J lost 5, with 17 bases in between. The CDR3 is 15 amino acids. Germline lookup yields CDR1 DFQATT and CDR2 SNEGSKA (reference sequence).

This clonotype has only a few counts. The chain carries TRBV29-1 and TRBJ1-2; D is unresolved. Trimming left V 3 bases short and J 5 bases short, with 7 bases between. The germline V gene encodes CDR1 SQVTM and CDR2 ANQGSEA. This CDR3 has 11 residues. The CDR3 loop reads CSVDEGYGYTF. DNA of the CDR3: TGCAGCGTTGATGAGGGATATGGCTACACCTTC. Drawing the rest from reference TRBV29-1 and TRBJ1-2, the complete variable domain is SAVISQKPSRDICQRGTSLTIQCQVDSQVTMMFWYRQQPGQSLTLIATANQGSEATYESGFVIDKFPISRPNLTFSTLTVSNMSPEDSSIYLCSVDEGYGYTFGSGTRLTVV.

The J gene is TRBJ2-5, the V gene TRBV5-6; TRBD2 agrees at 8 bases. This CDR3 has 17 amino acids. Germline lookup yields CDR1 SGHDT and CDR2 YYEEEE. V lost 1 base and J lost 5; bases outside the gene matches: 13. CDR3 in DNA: TGTGCCAGCAGCTTGTTTCTAGCGGGTGCCCGAATGGAGACCCAGTACTTC. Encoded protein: CASSLFLAGARMETQYF.